The 19 T cell receptor beta chains reported below all come from one sample, sequenced in a study of cytomegalovirus exposure and HLA in healthy donors. The PCR made use of 60 Vbeta and 13 Jbeta primers. Clones were read by immunoSEQ multiplex PCR, and TCRdb kept only the in-frame ones, dropping some. The sample records 100,000 to 120,000 clones, approximately 80% being singletons. Sequencing was carried out using PBMCs. The receptors come from a man between 25 and 39 years old in good health and CMV-seropositive.

This sequence joins TRBV7-9 and TRBJ2-7, with a possible D match to TRBD2 (6 bases). The CDR3 runs 15 residues. CDR1 SEHNR and CDR2 FQNEAQ come from the germline V gene (reference sequence). V was trimmed by 5 bases and J by 4 bases, leaving 18 bases between them. The CDR3 nucleotides read TGTGCCAGCAGCCTAACTCCCGAGGAGGGTTACGAGCAGTACTTC. This translates into CASSLTPEEGYEQYF.

The chain is built from TRBV5-5 and TRBJ1-1; D perhaps matches TRBD1 (5 bases). CDR1 is SGHKS and CDR2 is YYEKEE in the germline V gene (reference sequence). The CDR3 spans 14 residues. V lost 1 base and J lost 1, with 8 bases in between. This CDR3 is CASSLLRANTEAFF. CDR3 sequence (DNA): TGTGCCAGCAGCTTGCTCAGGGCGAACACTGAAGCTTTCTTT.

The chain couples TRBV9 to TRBJ2-1; TRBD1 matches at 7 bases. The V gene's germline CDR1 is SGDLS and CDR2 YYNGEE. The V and J ends lost 4 bases and 8 bases, in that order; junction bases with no gene match: 12. CDR3 length: 15 residues. This CDR3 is CASSTTGTDFHEQFF. CDR3 DNA: TGTGCCAGCAGCACTACCGGGACAGATTTCCATGAGCAGTTCTTC.

The chain links TRBV19 to TRBJ2-7; 8 nucleotides line up with TRBD2. Germline V gene lookup returns CDR1 LNHDA and CDR2 SQIVND (reference sequence). The ends lost 4 bases at V and 9 bases at J; junction bases unmatched: 17. This CDR3 spans 16 amino acids. The CDR3 is CASSTTGGDTSVGQYF. For the CDR3, the DNA is TGTGCCAGTAGTACAACCGGGGGGGACACCTCCGTTGGGCAGTACTTC.

The chain employs TRBV25-1 and TRBJ2-7, with unresolved D. CDR1 and CDR2 (germline): MGHDK, SYGVNS. V was pared by 4 bases and J by 7 bases, with 8 bases between. The CDR3 is made up of 11 amino acids. The CDR3 sequence is CASSGPGEQYF. The CDR3 DNA reads as TGTGCCAGCAGTGGCCCCGGGGAGCAGTACTTC.

The sample holds a few counts of this clone. This chain uses TRBV14 with TRBJ2-1; D is perhaps TRBD1 (6 bases). Trimming took off 1 base at V and 5 bases at J, with 18 bases between the two ends. The CDR3 sequence is 17 residues long. The germline V gene has CDR1 SGHDN and CDR2 FVKESK. CDR3 protein: CASSQGSRDILNNEQFF. DNA for the CDR3: TGTGCCAGCAGCCAAGGATCCCGGGACATTCTAAACAATGAGCAGTTCTTC.

The J gene is TRBJ2-7, the V gene TRBV25-1; TRBD2 aligns across 8 bases. The J segment lost 2 bases and the V segment lost 3 bases, leaving 9 bases of the junction unmatched. Germline loops: CDR1 MGHDK, CDR2 SYGVNS. CDR3 length: 16 amino acids. CDR3 in amino acids: CASSDPSRRGAYEQYF. The CDR3 bases are TGTGCCAGCAGTGACCCTTCCCGGCGGGGGGCCTACGAGCAGTACTTC.

This clone occurred once. The rearrangement links TRBV2 to TRBJ1-6, with 10 bases matching TRBD1. This CDR3 spans 13 amino acids. V lost 7 bases and J lost 14; bases outside the gene matches: 8. Germline-derived CDR1 and CDR2 are SNHLY and FYNNEI. The CDR3 DNA reads as TGTGCCAGCACCGACAGGGGGCTTAGTTCCCTCCACTTT. Protein: CASTDRGLSSLHF.

The chain is built from TRBV7-2 and TRBJ1-3; D perhaps matches TRBD1 (5 bases). Trimming took 4 bases from V and 3 from J, leaving 19 bases between them. CDR1 is SGHTA and CDR2 is FQGNSA in the germline V gene. The CDR3 has 17 residues. The CDR3: CASSSAIGGYYGNTIYF. The CDR3 DNA is TGTGCCAGCAGCTCCGCCATCGGGGGGTACTATGGAAACACCATATATTTT. The whole variable domain, remainder taken from reference TRBV7-2 and TRBJ1-3, is GAGVSQSPSNKVTEKGKDVELRCDPISGHTALYWYRQSLGQGLEFLIYFQGNSAPDKSGLPSDRFSAERTGGSVSTLTIQRTQQEDSAVYLCASSSAIGGYYGNTIYFGEGSWLTVV.

The J gene is TRBJ1-6, the V gene TRBV6-5; the D gene is possibly TRBD1 (5 bases). This CDR3 comprises 14 residues. Germline lookup yields CDR1 MNHEY and CDR2 SVGAGI. V shed 9 bases and J shed 4 bases, with 13 bases lying between them. The CDR3 reads CASTRDGYNSPLHF. CDR3 DNA: TGTGCCAGTACGCGGGACGGATATAATTCACCCCTCCACTTT.

This sequence joins TRBV2 and TRBJ2-3, with a tentative D call TRBD1 (6 bases). The germline CDR1 and CDR2 sequences are SNHLY and FYNNEI. The CDR3 sequence is 13 residues long. Trimming stripped 10 bases from V and 3 bases from J, with 14 bases between. CDR3 protein: CATRRGSTDTQYF. For the CDR3, the DNA is TGTGCCACCCGAAGGGGGAGTACAGATACGCAGTATTTT. Looking up the rest from reference TRBV2 and TRBJ2-3 gives the full variable domain: EPEVTQTPSHQVTQMGQEVILRCVPISNHLYFYWYRQILGQKVEFLVSFYNNEISEKSEIFDDQFSVERPDGSNFTLKIRSTKLEDSAMYFCATRRGSTDTQYFGPGTRLTVL.

The chain has TRBV4-3 and TRBJ1-4, with D uncertain. CDR1 and CDR2 (germline): LGHNA, YSLEER. There are 17 residues in the CDR3. Trimming left V 0 bases short and J 5 bases short, with 16 bases between. CDR3 protein: CASSQDYFGSRNEKLFF. The CDR3 DNA sequence: TGCGCCAGCAGCCAAGATTATTTCGGTTCGAGAAATGAAAAACTGTTTTTT.

The V and J genes are TRBV10-1 and TRBJ1-6; tentative D call: TRBD1 (5 bases). The germline V and J ends were trimmed by 7 bases and 5 bases, with 18 bases remaining between them. The CDR3 length is 16 residues. CDR1 and CDR2 (germline): WNHNN, SYGVQD (reference sequence). CDR3 sequence: CASMGGAQDNNSPLHF. CDR3 DNA sequence: TGCGCCAGCATGGGGGGAGCACAGGATAATAATTCACCCCTCCACTTT.

The gene calls are TRBV29-1 and TRBJ1-2; D call uncertain. Looked up from germline, CDR1 is SQVTM and CDR2 is ANQGSEA. The CDR3 covers 16 residues. The germline V and J ends were trimmed by 2 bases and 2 bases, with 18 bases remaining between them. Here the CDR3 reads CSVENKVGNLNYGYTF. The CDR3 DNA is TGCAGCGTTGAAAACAAGGTCGGGAACCTGAACTATGGCTACACCTTC.

The chain has TRBV9 and TRBJ1-1, with a tentative D call TRBD1 (5 bases). The CDR3 has 14 amino acids. Looked up from germline, CDR1 is SGDLS and CDR2 is YYNGEE. With 1 base removed from V and 5 bases from J, the gap between germline ends came to 12 bases. CDR3 DNA sequence: TGTGCCAGCAGCGTATATACAGGTGGTACTGAAGCTTTCTTT. It encodes CASSVYTGGTEAFF.

The chain uses TRBV19 and TRBJ1-6; 9 nucleotides line up with TRBD1. Looked up from germline, CDR1 is LNHDA and CDR2 is SQIVND (reference sequence). The CDR3 is 14 residues long. With 5 bases clipped from V and 9 bases from J, the junction kept 5 bases outside the gene matches. The CDR3 DNA is TGTGCCAGTAGTTCCGAGGACAGGGGTTCACCCCTCCACTTT. Protein sequence: CASSSEDRGSPLHF.

The chain joins TRBV4-2 to TRBJ2-5; unclear D gene. The closer fit of TRBJ2-7 to the DNA end suggests the J call may be wrong. Germline V CDR1 and CDR2: LGHNA, YNFKEQ. The CDR3 totals 13 residues. This CDR3 is CASSQDESYEQYF. The CDR3 DNA follows: TGTGCCAGCAGCCAAGATGAATCCTACGAGCAGTACTTC.

This chain links TRBV10-3 with TRBJ2-3; 10 bases fit TRBD2. The germline gives CDR1 ENHRY, CDR2 SYGVKD. This CDR3 contains 16 residues. V gave up 4 bases and J gave up 1 base; unmatched junction bases: 5. The chain's CDR3 is CAISAGGLAGTDTQYF. In DNA, the CDR3 is TGTGCCATCAGTGCCGGAGGACTAGCGGGCACAGATACGCAGTATTTT.

The chain employs TRBV10-2 and TRBJ2-7; 8 bases align to TRBD1. Germline trimming cut 0 bases from V and 2 bases from J; bases unmatched to any gene: 6. CDR1 is WSHSY, CDR2 SAAADI, per germline. The CDR3 has 16 amino acids. The CDR3 spells CASSESTGAGTYEQYF. The CDR3 DNA follows: TGCGCCAGCAGTGAGTCGACAGGGGCCGGGACCTACGAGCAGTACTTC.